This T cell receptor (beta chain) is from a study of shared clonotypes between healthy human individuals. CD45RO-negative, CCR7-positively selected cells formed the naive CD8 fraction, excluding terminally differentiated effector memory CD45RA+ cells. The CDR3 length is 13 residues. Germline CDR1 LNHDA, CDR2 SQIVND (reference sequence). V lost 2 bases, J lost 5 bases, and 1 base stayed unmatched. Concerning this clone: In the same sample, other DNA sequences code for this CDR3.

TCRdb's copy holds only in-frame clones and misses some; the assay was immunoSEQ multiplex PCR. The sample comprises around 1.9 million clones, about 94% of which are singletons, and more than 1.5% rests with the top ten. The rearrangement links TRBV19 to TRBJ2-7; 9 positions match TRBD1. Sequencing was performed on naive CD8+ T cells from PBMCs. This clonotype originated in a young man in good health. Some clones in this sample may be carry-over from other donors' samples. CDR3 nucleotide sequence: TGTGCCAGTAGTATACGACAGGGGGACGAGCAGTACTTC. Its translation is CASSIRQGDEQYF. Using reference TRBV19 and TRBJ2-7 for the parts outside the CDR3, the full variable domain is DGGITQSPKYLFRKEGQNVTLSCEQNLNHDAMYWYRQDPGQGLRLIYYSQIVNDFQKGDIAEGYSVSREKKESFPLTVTSAQKNPTAFYLCASSIRQGDEQYFGPGTRLTVT.